Presented here are 28 T cell receptor beta chains from one specimen sequenced in a study of identifying expanded T cells in peripheral blood. Libraries were prepared by immunoSEQ multiplex PCR; TCRdb keeps only in-frame clonotypes and omits some of them. This sample has some 120,000 clones, with approximately 84% found just once. Sequenced input: blood. The source of these receptors is a person between 18 and 70 years old in good health.

The chain couples TRBV11-2 to TRBJ2-1; no clear D gene. V shed 0 bases and J shed 9 bases, with 9 bases lying between them. Germline V gene sequence: CDR1 SGHAT, CDR2 FQNNGV. CDR3 length: 13 residues. The DNA of the CDR3 is TGTGCCAGCAGCTTAGAAAGGTCGACTGAGCAGTTCTTC. Translation: CASSLERSTEQFF.

V gene TRBV7-2 combines with J gene TRBJ2-1, with 10 bases matching TRBD1. Germline V gene lookup returns CDR1 SGHTA and CDR2 FQGNSA. Trimming took 4 bases from V and 10 from J; bases not matched to a gene: 22. CDR3 length: 19 amino acids. In DNA form, the CDR3 reads TGTGCCAGCAGCTCTACCCCGACAGGGGGCGTTCGGTTTATCAAGGAGCAGTTCTTC. Its protein is CASSSTPTGGVRFIKEQFF.

This chain uses TRBV27 with TRBJ1-1; no clear D gene. Germline V gene sequence: CDR1 MNHEY, CDR2 SMNVEV (reference sequence). Trimming stripped 1 base from V and 1 base from J, with 7 bases between. The CDR3 spans 14 residues. Written as DNA, the CDR3 is TGTGCCAGCAGTTTATTCCCAGGGAACACTGAAGCTTTCTTT. Residues: CASSLFPGNTEAFF.

The chain employs TRBV7-2 and TRBJ2-6, with D uncertain. Per the germline V gene, CDR1 is SGHTA and CDR2 is FQGNSA. V lost 8 bases to trimming and J lost 0 bases, with 8 bases between them. This CDR3 has 14 residues. The CDR3 region is CASGGGSGANVLTF. In DNA form, the CDR3 reads TGTGCCAGCGGTGGCGGCTCTGGGGCCAACGTCCTGACTTTC.

The table lists this clone with a count of one. V is TRBV27 and J is TRBJ2-2; no clear D gene. V dropped 8 bases and J dropped 8 bases, with 12 bases sitting between them. CDR3 length: 12 amino acids. Looked up from germline, CDR1 is MNHEY and CDR2 is SMNVEV (reference sequence). DNA for the CDR3: TGTGCCAGCGGCAGCCTCTTTGGGGAGCTGTTTTTT. Translating gives CASGSLFGELFF.

This clone was counted a single time. This rearrangement joins TRBV19 to TRBJ2-5; a possible D gene is TRBD2 (6 bases). Germline CDR1 LNHDA, CDR2 SQIVND (reference sequence). The CDR3 length is 16 residues. Between the trimmed V and J ends, which lost 7 bases and 2 bases, there was a span of 20 bases. Here the CDR3 reads CASTPRRTNPQETQYF. The CDR3 DNA reads as TGTGCCAGTACCCCCCGGCGGACTAATCCTCAAGAGACCCAGTACTTC.

The rearrangement joins TRBV10-3 to TRBJ2-3; 8 bases line up with TRBD1. Per germline, CDR1 ENHRY and CDR2 SYGVKD. After removal of 3 bases from V and 3 bases from J, the junction contained 14 bases not matched to a gene. The CDR3 runs 18 residues. The CDR3 is CAISDPNLGQGRTDTQYF. The CDR3 DNA reads TGTGCCATCAGTGACCCCAACCTCGGACAGGGTAGGACAGATACGCAGTATTTT.

This clone was counted a few times. J is TRBJ1-4 and V is TRBV4-3; the D gene is possibly TRBD1 (6 bases). Deletions cut 3 bases from V and 5 bases from J, with 13 bases between. The CDR3 loop spans 15 amino acids. Germline lookup yields CDR1 LGHNA and CDR2 YSLEER. The CDR3 DNA is TGCGCCAGCAGCCACATAACAGGGCCCAATGAAAAACTGTTTTTT. Translation gives CASSHITGPNEKLFF.

The chain has TRBV2 and TRBJ2-1, with D perhaps TRBD1 (5 bases). The V gene lost 8 bases and the J gene lost 4 bases, with 9 bases spanning the gap. This CDR3 has 12 residues. Germline V lookup: CDR1 SNHLY, CDR2 FYNNEI. The CDR3 sequence is CASWKGYNEQFF. In DNA form, the CDR3 reads TGTGCCAGCTGGAAGGGGTACAATGAGCAGTTCTTC.

J is TRBJ1-1 and V is TRBV5-1; no clear D gene. V lost 0 bases and J lost 6, with 12 bases in between. Germline CDR1 reads SGHRS; CDR2 reads YFSETQ. The CDR3 length is 14 residues. CDR3 loop: CASSLEAYSPEAFF. For the CDR3, the DNA is TGCGCCAGCAGCTTGGAAGCTTACAGCCCTGAAGCTTTCTTT.

The V gene is TRBV18, the J gene TRBJ2-1, with D hard to call. The CDR3 contains 15 residues. Between the trimmed V and J ends, which lost 5 bases and 10 bases, there was a span of 21 bases. Germline V gene sequence: CDR1 KGHSH, CDR2 LQKENI. CDR3 loop: CASSGSPPNRREQFF. The CDR3 region has the DNA TGTGCCAGCTCAGGCTCCCCGCCCAATAGAAGGGAGCAGTTCTTC.

The chain has TRBV6-5 and TRBJ1-3, with no clear D. Germline V gene sequence: CDR1 MNHEY, CDR2 SVGAGI. The CDR3 is made up of 13 amino acids. V dropped 6 bases and J dropped 1 base, with 7 bases sitting between them. The CDR3 region has the DNA TGTGCCAGCAGAAGGACTTCTGGAAACACCATATATTTT. This codes for CASRRTSGNTIYF.

The V gene is TRBV9, the J gene TRBJ2-7, with 11 bases lining up with TRBD2. CDR1 and CDR2 from the germline V gene are SGDLS and YYNGEE. The CDR3 totals 15 residues. The J segment lost 3 bases and the V segment lost 0 bases, leaving 2 bases of the junction unmatched. This chain's CDR3 is CASSVDTSGGYEQYF. The DNA of the CDR3 is TGTGCCAGCAGCGTAGATACTAGCGGGGGCTACGAGCAGTACTTC.

The genes are TRBV15 and TRBJ2-3, with 12 bases matching TRBD2. V trimming: 4 bases; J trimming: 1 base; junction bases outside the gene matches: 15. Per the germline V gene, CDR1 is LNHNV and CDR2 is YYDKDF (reference sequence). This CDR3 is 20 amino acids long. The CDR3 nucleotides are TGTGCCACCAGCATTAGTGCGGGCTCGACTAGCGGGGGAGGCACAGATACGCAGTATTTT. As protein: CATSISAGSTSGGGTDTQYF.

The genes are TRBV7-9 and TRBJ2-2; 9 bases agree with TRBD1. Germline CDR1 is SEHNR and CDR2 is FQNEAQ (reference sequence). V gave up 3 bases and J gave up 6 bases; unmatched junction bases: 8. The CDR3 has 16 amino acids. The CDR3 DNA reads TGTGCCAGCAGCTTGGCCGGGACAGGGAAATCCGGGGAGCTGTTTTTT. Protein: CASSLAGTGKSGELFF.

V and J are TRBV19 and TRBJ2-3, with D possibly called TRBD1 or TRBD2 (5 bases each). The CDR3 sequence is 17 residues long. The V end was cut by 7 bases, the J end by 0 bases, with 20 bases between. The germline gives CDR1 LNHDA, CDR2 SQIVND (reference sequence). The CDR3 nucleotides are TGTGCCAGTACGGAGGTGAGGGGAATTTTGAGCACAGATACGCAGTATTTT. Residues: CASTEVRGILSTDTQYF.

The chain recombines TRBV12-5 with TRBJ1-1; weak D call: TRBD1 (5 bases). Germline CDR1 reads LGHNT; CDR2 reads FRNRAP. This CDR3 region has 12 residues. The V end was cut by 4 bases, the J end by 7 bases, with 10 bases between. In nucleotides, the CDR3 is TGTGCTAGTGGTTACTTGGGGGGTGAAGCTTTCTTT. This codes for CASGYLGGEAFF.

CDR3 sequence reads: CASSRGLEAFF. The CDR3 region has the DNA TGTGCCAGCAGCCGTGGACTTGAAGCTTTCTTT. This chain links TRBV5-8 with TRBJ1-1; D unresolved. The V and J ends lost 4 bases and 7 bases respectively, with 8 bases between them. The CDR3 loop spans 11 amino acids. Per germline, CDR1 SGHTS and CDR2 YDEGEE.

The V gene is TRBV5-1, the J gene TRBJ2-1, with 8 bases that match TRBD1. The V segment lost 7 bases and the J segment 9 bases; nucleotides outside the gene matches: 12. The CDR3 runs 14 residues. CDR1 and CDR2 (germline): SGHRS, YFSETQ. CDR3 coding DNA: TGCGCCAGCTCACAGGGGGAACTACATACTGAGCAGTTCTTC. This codes for CASSQGELHTEQFF.

This clone was seen once. CDR3 amino acids: CASSQDRTGAAYGYTF. CDR3 sequence (DNA): TGCGCCAGCAGCCAAGATCGGACAGGGGCAGCGTATGGCTACACCTTC. The V gene is TRBV4-3, the J gene TRBJ1-2; 9 bases match TRBD1. From germline, CDR1 is LGHNA and CDR2 YSLEER. With V trimmed by 0 bases and J by 5 bases, 7 bases remained unmatched. The CDR3 is 16 amino acids.

Comments on this clone: The junction departs from the called germline gene at one end, perhaps through a read error. The chain links TRBV2 to TRBJ2-3, with D uncertain. The germline CDR1 and CDR2 sequences are SNHLY and FYNNEI. The CDR3 runs 16 residues. The CDR3 nucleotides read TGTGTCAGCAGTGAAGCCCCCTCGACTAGCACAGATACGCAGTATTTT. Translating it yields CVSSEAPSTSTDTQYF.

This chain joins TRBV7-3 and TRBJ1-6; D possibly corresponds to TRBD1 (5 bases). CDR1 is SGHTA, CDR2 FQGTGA, per germline. The CDR3 has 16 amino acids. V was clipped by 6 bases and J by 9 bases, with 21 bases between them. This CDR3 is CASRSSGVRQGSPLHF. The DNA of the CDR3 is TGTGCCAGCAGGTCCTCGGGCGTGCGGCAGGGTTCACCCCTCCACTTT.

To note about this clone: The CDR3 ends on some other residue instead of the conserved phenylalanine or tryptophan, so this is likely a read error. It is unclear where the CDR3 begins or ends on the DNA, so no DNA is shown, and the CDR3 is as TCRdb lists it. The rearrangement joins TRBV2 to TRBJ2-7; the table's D call, TRBD2, was not checked against the DNA. Germline CDR1 reads SNHLY; CDR2 reads FYNNEI. The CDR3 sequence runs 12 residues, both termini included. The CDR3 here is CASQRILGSVHI.

The CDR3 DNA reads as TGCGCCAGCAGCAGCTCCTATACCTCACAGGAGACCCAGTACTTC. It translates to CASSSSYTSQETQYF. The V call is TRBV5-1, the J call TRBJ2-5; unclear D gene. The germline V gene has CDR1 SGHRS and CDR2 YFSETQ. V dropped 4 bases and J dropped 5 bases, with 18 bases sitting between them. The CDR3 sequence is 15 residues long. Drawing the rest from reference TRBV5-1 and TRBJ2-5, the complete variable domain is KAGVTQTPRYLIKTRGQQVTLSCSPISGHRSVSWYQQTPGQGLQFLFEYFSETQRNKGNFPGRFSGRQFSNSRSEMNVSTLELGDSALYLCASSSSYTSQETQYFGPGTRLLVL.

This clone has a handful of counts. The rearrangement joins TRBV14 to TRBJ1-4; D not resolved. Germline V CDR1 and CDR2: SGHDN, FVKESK. Trimming took off 4 bases at V and 4 bases at J, with 7 bases between the two ends. The CDR3 is made up of 13 amino acids. The CDR3 DNA reads as TGTGCCAGCAGCCGAGGGCTTAATGAAAAACTGTTTTTT. Its protein product is CASSRGLNEKLFF.

The chain links TRBV7-2 to TRBJ1-1, with D possibly TRBD1 on 5 matching bases. The V end lost 1 base, the J end lost 5 bases, and 8 bases lay between the germline ends. CDR1 is SGHTA, CDR2 FQGNSA, per germline. The CDR3 has 13 amino acids. DNA for the CDR3: TGTGCCAGCAGCTTAGTCGGGGCGACTGAAGCTTTCTTT. It is translated as CASSLVGATEAFF.

This clone was recorded once. This CDR3 is CASSQQGDGYEQYF. CDR3 DNA: TGTGCCAGCAGTCAACAGGGAGATGGCTACGAGCAGTACTTC. The chain employs TRBV6-6 and TRBJ2-7, with D tentatively TRBD1 (6 bases). The V gene's germline CDR1 is MNHNY and CDR2 SVGAGI (reference sequence). V lost 5 bases to trimming and J lost 3 bases, with 14 bases between them. The CDR3 extends over 14 amino acids.

A few counts support this clone. This chain connects TRBV7-2 to TRBJ2-7; D remains unclear. The CDR3 is 13 residues long. Per the germline V gene, CDR1 is SGHTA and CDR2 is FQGNSA. Trimming cost V 1 base and J 6 bases, with 10 bases left between them. The CDR3 sequence: CASSLVMAAEQYF. In DNA, the CDR3 is TGTGCCAGCAGCTTAGTTATGGCAGCCGAGCAGTACTTC.